This T cell receptor beta chain was profiled in a study of T cells after yellow fever vaccination. MiXCR, applied by TCRdb to the 5' RACE reads, yields one record per CDR3 protein. This table holds 300,000 to 400,000 distinct CDR3 sequences, 6.2% found once. This sample comprised PBMCs, obtained 5 days after the yellow fever booster vaccination. The clonotype originates from a man aged 30 to 39 who received the YFV17D yellow fever vaccine.

The CDR3 DNA follows: TGTGCCGCCCCAGGGCTGGGGTCTAGCACAGATACGCAGTATTTT. This codes for CAAPGLGSSTDTQYF. The rearrangement links TRBV28 to TRBJ2-3, with TRBD1 as a possible D gene (5 bases). The CDR3 totals 15 residues. Germline CDR1 MDHEN, CDR2 SYDVKM. The V end lost 11 bases, the J end lost 0 bases, and 18 bases lay between the germline ends.